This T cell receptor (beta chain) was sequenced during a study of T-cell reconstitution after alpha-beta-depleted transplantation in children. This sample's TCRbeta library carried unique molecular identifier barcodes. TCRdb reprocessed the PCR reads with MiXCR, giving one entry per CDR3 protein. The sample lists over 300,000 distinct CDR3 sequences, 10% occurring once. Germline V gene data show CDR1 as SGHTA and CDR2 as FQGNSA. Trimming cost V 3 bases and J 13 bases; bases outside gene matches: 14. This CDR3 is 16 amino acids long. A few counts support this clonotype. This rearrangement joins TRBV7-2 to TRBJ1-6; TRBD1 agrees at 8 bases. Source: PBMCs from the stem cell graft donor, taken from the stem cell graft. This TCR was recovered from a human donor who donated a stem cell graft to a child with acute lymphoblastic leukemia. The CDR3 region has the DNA TGTGCCAGCAGCTTCACCCGGGACAGGCTTAGCGGGCCCCTCCACTTT. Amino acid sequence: CASSFTRDRLSGPLHF.